This record covers a single TCR beta chain. Its antigen is currently unknown. Trimming took 0 bases from V and 4 from J, leaving 7 bases between them. CDR3 length equals 14 residues. In germline, CDR1 is SGHRS, CDR2 YFSETQ. Only in-frame clones appear in the TCRdb table, and some are missing; sequencing was by immunoSEQ multiplex PCR. Of approximately 85,000 clones listed, 85% to 90% were seen once; the top ten hold 6% to 9%. This entry belongs to a study of T cell responses to AZD1222 COVID-19 vaccine. Notes on the study in general: Every sample of the repertoires postdated the peak T cell response. Nearly half of the spike-specific TCRs reportedly recognize variant regions that carry no mutations. There were mostly white British donors and more females than males, and clonal diversity was possibly underestimated.

This specimen consisted of peripheral blood, obtained on day 0 of AZD1222 vaccination. V gene TRBV5-1 combines with J gene TRBJ1-4; a possible D gene is TRBD1 (5 bases). This TCR came from an adult in good health. The CDR3, as DNA: TGCGCCAGCAGCTTGGGACAGCTTAATGAAAAACTGTTTTTT. Its translation is CASSLGQLNEKLFF.